Listed below are T cell receptor beta chains from one sample, sequenced in a study of CD8 T cells in ankylosing spondylitis. In TCRdb, the 5' RACE reads were re-called with MiXCR into one record per CDR3 protein. The sample lists 400,000 or so distinct CDR3 sequences, 25% to 30% seen once, with approximately 1% in the top ten. The sample taken for sequencing was blood, either unsorted or a sorted T cell fraction (not recorded which). These receptors were collected from a male donor with ankylosing spondylitis. Each CDR3 is given with its conserved first and last residue. The D gene is left open where the match is weak. Part of the rows lack a size; the others show once, few, many or a class for expanded clones.

CDR3aa: CSVKKAGEGEQFF
CDR3nt: TGCAGCGTTAAAAAAGCGGGGGAAGGTGAGCAGTTCTTC
j_gene: TRBJ2-1
abundance: few
v_gene: TRBV29-1
d_gene: TRBD2

CDR3aa: CASSPGTSGGSGRGEQFF
CDR3nt: TGTGCCAGCAGCCCCGGGACTAGCGGGGGGAGCGGGAGAGGTGAGCAGTTCTTC
j_gene: TRBJ2-1
abundance: few
v_gene: TRBV11-2
d_gene: TRBD2

CDR3aa: CASSLTITDTQYF
CDR3nt: TGTGCCAGCAGCTTAACCATCACAGATACGCAGTATTTT
j_gene: TRBJ2-3
abundance: -
v_gene: TRBV7-9
d_gene: -

CDR3aa: CSAGTSGSYEQYF
CDR3nt: TGCAGTGCCGGGACTAGCGGGAGCTACGAGCAGTACTTC
j_gene: TRBJ2-7
abundance: many
v_gene: TRBV20-1
d_gene: TRBD2

CDR3aa: CASSGTRQETQYF
CDR3nt: TGTGCCAGCAGCGGGACTAGACAAGAGACCCAGTACTTC
j_gene: TRBJ2-5
abundance: few
v_gene: TRBV2
d_gene: TRBD2

CDR3aa: CATTFGANTEAFF
CDR3nt: TGTGCCACCACCTTCGGGGCGAACACTGAAGCTTTCTTT
j_gene: TRBJ1-1
abundance: -
v_gene: TRBV24-1
d_gene: -

CDR3aa: CASSPEGLAGVDEQFF
CDR3nt: TGTGCCAGCAGCCCGGAGGGACTAGCGGGAGTCGATGAGCAGTTCTTC
j_gene: TRBJ2-1
abundance: -
v_gene: TRBV7-2
d_gene: TRBD2

CDR3aa: CASSLATGVQQETQYF
CDR3nt: TGCGCCAGCAGCTTGGCCACAGGGGTTCAGCAAGAGACCCAGTACTTC
j_gene: TRBJ2-5
abundance: few
v_gene: TRBV5-1
d_gene: TRBD1

CDR3aa: CASSSSTGEQFF
CDR3nt: TGTGCCAGCAGTTCATCGACGGGTGAGCAGTTCTTC
j_gene: TRBJ2-1
abundance: few
v_gene: TRBV28
d_gene: -

CDR3aa: CASSASLGTEETQYF
CDR3nt: TGTGCCAGCAGTGCCTCCCTCGGGACGGAAGAGACCCAGTACTTC
j_gene: TRBJ2-5
abundance: -
v_gene: TRBV25-1
d_gene: -

CDR3aa: CASSSTRAYNEQFF
CDR3nt: TGTGCCAGCAGTTCCACGAGGGCTTACAATGAGCAGTTCTTC
j_gene: TRBJ2-1
abundance: -
v_gene: TRBV6-2/TRBV6-3
d_gene: -

CDR3aa: CASTLAGGHQPQHF
CDR3nt: TGTGCCAGCACCCTAGCTGGGGGGCATCAGCCCCAGCATTTT
j_gene: TRBJ1-5
abundance: many
v_gene: TRBV2
d_gene: -

CDR3aa: CATRGDSNEQFF
CDR3nt: TGTGCCACAAGGGGTGACTCCAATGAGCAGTTCTTC
j_gene: TRBJ2-1
abundance: -
v_gene: TRBV24-1
d_gene: -

CDR3aa: CAISSGQLYGYTF
CDR3nt: TGTGCCATCAGTTCGGGACAGCTCTATGGCTACACCTTC
j_gene: TRBJ1-2
abundance: -
v_gene: TRBV10-3
d_gene: TRBD1

CDR3aa: CASRSGYNSPLHF
CDR3nt: TGTGCCAGCCGCAGTGGCTATAATTCACCCCTCCACTTT
j_gene: TRBJ1-6
abundance: -
v_gene: TRBV11-3
d_gene: -

CDR3aa: CASSPRIENTEAFF
CDR3nt: TGTGCCAGCTCACCACGAATAGAGAACACTGAAGCTTTCTTT
j_gene: TRBJ1-1
abundance: -
v_gene: TRBV18
d_gene: -

CDR3aa: CSAREGSVAGELFF
CDR3nt: TGCAGTGCTAGAGAGGGTTCGGTGGCCGGGGAGCTGTTTTTT
j_gene: TRBJ2-2
abundance: -
v_gene: TRBV20-1
d_gene: -

CDR3aa: CASTLTGHLRAQHF
CDR3nt: TGTGCCAGCACCCTCACAGGGCACCTGAGGGCCCAGCATTTT
j_gene: TRBJ1-5
abundance: few
v_gene: TRBV28
d_gene: -